This T cell receptor (beta chain) was recorded in a study of blood T cells in healthy people across ages. As for the study in general: The template switching approach captured approximately one barcoded beta molecule for every two T cells.

About this clonotype itself: Its antigen is still unknown.

General study points: Diversity was higher, and naive CD4+ cells more numerous, in long-lived donors than in aged donors.

V lost 6 bases and J lost 5; bases outside the gene matches: 7. The CDR3 consists of 13 residues. Germline values: CDR1 MNHNS, CDR2 SASEGT. With a J-beta primer mix and a sample-barcoded 5' primer, a second PCR ran about 7 to 12 cycles. TCRdb ran MiXCR on the 5' RACE reads and lists one entry per CDR3 protein. This table has around 940,000 distinct CDR3 sequences, approximately 50% appearing once. Per sample, extraction of total RNA gave at least 5.5 micrograms in every case. This chain links TRBV6-1 with TRBJ2-7, with 7 bases fitting TRBD1. Sequencing was performed on blood. This receptor was identified in a woman aged 60-75 years in good health. CDR3 coding DNA: TGTGCCAGCAGGCGACAGGGTTTGGACGAGCAGTACTTC. Protein product: CASRRQGLDEQYF.